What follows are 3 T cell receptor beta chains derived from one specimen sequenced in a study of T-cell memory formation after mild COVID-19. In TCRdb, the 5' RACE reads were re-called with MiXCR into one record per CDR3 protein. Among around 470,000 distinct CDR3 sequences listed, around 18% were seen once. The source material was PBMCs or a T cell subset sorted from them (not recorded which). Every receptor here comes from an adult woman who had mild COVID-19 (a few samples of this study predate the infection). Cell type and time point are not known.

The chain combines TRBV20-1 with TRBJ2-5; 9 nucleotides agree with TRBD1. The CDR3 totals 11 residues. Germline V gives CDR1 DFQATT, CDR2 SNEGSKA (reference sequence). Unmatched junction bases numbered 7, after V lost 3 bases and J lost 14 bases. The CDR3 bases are TGCAGTGCTAGGGGACAGGGCATCTGTTACTTC. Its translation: CSARGQGICYF.

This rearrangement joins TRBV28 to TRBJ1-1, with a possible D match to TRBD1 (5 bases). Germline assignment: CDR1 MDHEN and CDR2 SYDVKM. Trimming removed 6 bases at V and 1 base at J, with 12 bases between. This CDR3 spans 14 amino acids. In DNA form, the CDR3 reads TGTGCCAGCAGCGCAGGGTGGGGGAACACTGAAGCTTTCTTT. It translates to CASSAGWGNTEAFF.

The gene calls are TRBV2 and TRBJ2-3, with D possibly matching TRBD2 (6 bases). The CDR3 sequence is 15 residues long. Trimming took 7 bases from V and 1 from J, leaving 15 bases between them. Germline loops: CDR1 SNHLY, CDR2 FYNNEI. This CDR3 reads CASNRGNRGTDTQYF. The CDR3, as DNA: TGTGCCAGCAACCGGGGGAACCGCGGCACAGATACGCAGTATTTT.